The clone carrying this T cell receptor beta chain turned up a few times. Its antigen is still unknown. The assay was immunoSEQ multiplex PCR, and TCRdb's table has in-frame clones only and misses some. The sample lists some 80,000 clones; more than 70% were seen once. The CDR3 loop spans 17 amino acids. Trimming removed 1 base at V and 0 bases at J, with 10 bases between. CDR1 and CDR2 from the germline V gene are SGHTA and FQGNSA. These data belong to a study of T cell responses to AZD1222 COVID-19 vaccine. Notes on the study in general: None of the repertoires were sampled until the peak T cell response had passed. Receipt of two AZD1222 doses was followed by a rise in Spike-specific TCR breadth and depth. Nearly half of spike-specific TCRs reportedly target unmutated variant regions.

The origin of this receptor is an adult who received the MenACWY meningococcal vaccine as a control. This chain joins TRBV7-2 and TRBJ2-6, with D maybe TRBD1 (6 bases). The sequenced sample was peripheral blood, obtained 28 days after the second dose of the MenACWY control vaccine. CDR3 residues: CASSLGDTFSGANVLTF. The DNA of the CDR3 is TGTGCCAGCAGCTTAGGGGACACCTTCTCTGGGGCCAACGTCCTGACTTTC.